This T cell receptor (beta chain) derives from a study of shared clonotypes between healthy human individuals. Overall study: Three plates each covered CD4 naive and memory; CD8 naive two, CD8 memory one. General observations from the study: When naive CD4 clonotypes were compared across a handful of donors, about 5% were shared.

In regard to this clone: Its specificity is unknown.

Naive CD8 cells lacked CD45RO and underwent positive selection for CCR7, leaving out terminally differentiated effector memory CD45RA+ cells. Caucasian adults living in Nashville, Tennessee, provided all samples. Assay: immunoSEQ multiplex PCR; the TCRdb copy retains only in-frame clones and omits some. Of more than 600,000 clones listed, around 92% were seen once; the top ten hold 24%. The clonotype originates from a man younger than 45 in good health. Sequencing was performed on naive CD8+ T cells sorted from blood.

DNA of the CDR3: TGCGCCAGCAGCCAAGGCTTCCTAGCGGGAAATTACAATGAGCAGTTCTTC. Translated: CASSQGFLAGNYNEQFF. This chain connects TRBV4-3 to TRBJ2-1, with 9 positions matching TRBD2. V trimming: 1 base; J trimming: 4 bases; junction bases outside the gene matches: 8. The CDR3 loop spans 17 amino acids. Looked up from germline, CDR1 is LGHNA and CDR2 is YSLEER.